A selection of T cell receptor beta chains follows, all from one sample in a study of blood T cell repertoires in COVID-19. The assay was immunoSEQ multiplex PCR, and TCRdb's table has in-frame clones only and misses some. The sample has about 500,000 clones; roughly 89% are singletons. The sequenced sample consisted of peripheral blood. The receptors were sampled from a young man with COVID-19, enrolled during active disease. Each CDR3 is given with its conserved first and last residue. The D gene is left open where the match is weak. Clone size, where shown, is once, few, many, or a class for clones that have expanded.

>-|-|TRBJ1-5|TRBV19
CASTTGGGIGNQPQHF
TGTGCCAGTACCACCGGCGGGGGCATAGGGAATCAGCCCCAGCATTTT
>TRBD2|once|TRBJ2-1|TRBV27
CASSEASGRGSEQFF
TGTGCCAGCAGTGAGGCTAGCGGGAGGGGTAGTGAGCAGTTCTTC
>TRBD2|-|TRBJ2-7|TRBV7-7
CASSHNSSGSSYEQYF
TGTGCCAGCAGCCACAACAGTAGCGGGAGCTCCTACGAGCAGTACTTC
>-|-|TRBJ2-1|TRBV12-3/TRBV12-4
CASSPGTRGEQFF
TGTGCCAGCAGCCCCGGGACAAGGGGTGAGCAGTTCTTC
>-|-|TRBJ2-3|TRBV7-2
CASSSKARGTQYF
TGTGCCAGCAGCTCAAAGGCCCGAGGTACGCAGTATTTT
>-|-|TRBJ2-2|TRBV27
CASSLSLNTGELFF
TGTGCCAGCAGTTTATCCCTTAACACCGGGGAGCTGTTTTTT
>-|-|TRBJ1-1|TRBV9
CASSVIGARATEAFF
TGTGCCAGCAGCGTAATCGGTGCCAGGGCCACTGAAGCTTTCTTT
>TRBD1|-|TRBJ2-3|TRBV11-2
CASNQRDRRADTQYF
TGTGCCAGCAACCAACGGGACAGGCGTGCAGATACGCAGTATTTT
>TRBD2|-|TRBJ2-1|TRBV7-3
CASSPSGSLSDNEQFF
TGTGCCAGCAGCCCGAGCGGGAGTCTTAGCGACAATGAGCAGTTCTTC
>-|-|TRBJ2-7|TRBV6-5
CASSYSTASLDEQYF
TGTGCCAGCAGTTACTCGACTGCGTCCCTCGACGAGCAGTACTTC
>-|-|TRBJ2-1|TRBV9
CASSDPRGSFYNEQFF
TGTGCCAGCAGCGATCCTAGGGGGAGCTTCTACAATGAGCAGTTCTTC
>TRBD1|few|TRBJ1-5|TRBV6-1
CASSEDLGQGGQPQHF
TGTGCCAGCAGTGAGGACCTGGGACAGGGGGGTCAGCCCCAGCATTTT
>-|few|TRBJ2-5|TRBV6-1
CASSEMRGGQETQYF
TGTGCCAGCAGTGAAATGAGAGGGGGCCAAGAGACCCAGTACTTC
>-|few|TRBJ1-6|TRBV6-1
CASSENPSYYNSPLHF
TGTGCCAGCAGTGAAAACCCCTCCTACTATAATTCACCCCTCCACTTT
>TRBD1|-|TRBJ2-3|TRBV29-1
CSVVTGKDDTQYF
TGCAGCGTGGTGACAGGGAAGGACGATACGCAGTATTTT
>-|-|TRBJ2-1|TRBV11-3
CASSLASPDWQVNNEQFF
TGTGCCAGCAGCTTAGCCTCCCCGGATTGGCAGGTGAACAATGAGCAGTTCTTC
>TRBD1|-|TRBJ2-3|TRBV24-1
CATSEGGQGVLDTQYF
TGTGCCACCAGTGAGGGGGGACAGGGGGTTTTGGATACGCAGTATTTT
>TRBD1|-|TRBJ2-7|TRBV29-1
CSVGYEGQGSYEQYF
TGCAGCGTTGGTTACGAGGGACAGGGGTCCTACGAGCAGTACTTC
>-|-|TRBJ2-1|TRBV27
CASSLSRFHEQFF
TGTGCCAGCAGTTTATCGAGGTTCCATGAGCAGTTCTTC
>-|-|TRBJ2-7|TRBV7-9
CASSPVAGVSYEQYF
TGTGCCAGCAGCCCCGTCGCAGGGGTATCCTACGAGCAGTACTTC
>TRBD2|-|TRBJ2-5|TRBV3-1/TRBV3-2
CASSHPPGSGGLGETQYF
TGTGCCAGCAGCCATCCCCCGGGTAGCGGGGGGCTGGGGGAGACCCAGTACTTC
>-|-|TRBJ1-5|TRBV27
CASSLYPYSNQPQHF
TGTGCCAGCAGTTTATATCCTTATAGCAATCAGCCCCAGCATTTT
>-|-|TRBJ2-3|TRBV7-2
CASSQRGGLTDTQYF
TGTGCCAGCAGCCAAAGGGGGGGCTTGACAGATACGCAGTATTTT
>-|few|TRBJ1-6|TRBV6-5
CASSYDSNSPLHF
TGTGCCAGCAGTTATGACAGTAATTCACCCCTCCACTTT
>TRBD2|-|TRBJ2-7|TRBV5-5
CASSLSTSGSLYEQYF
TGTGCCAGCAGCTTGTCGACTAGCGGATCCCTCTACGAGCAGTACTTC
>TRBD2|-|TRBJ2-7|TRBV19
CASSIGLAGEQYF
TGTGCCAGTAGTATAGGACTAGCAGGCGAGCAGTACTTC
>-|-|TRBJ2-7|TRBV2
CASWSGQSADYEQYF
TGTGCCAGCTGGTCAGGACAGTCCGCGGACTACGAGCAGTACTTC
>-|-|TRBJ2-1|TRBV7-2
CASSFPGVYNEQFF
TGTGCCAGCAGCTTTCCGGGGGTTTACAATGAGCAGTTCTTC
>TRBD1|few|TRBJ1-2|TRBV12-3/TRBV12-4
CASSSDRVGYTF
TGTGCCAGCAGTTCTGACAGGGTCGGCTACACCTTC
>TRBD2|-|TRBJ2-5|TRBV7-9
CASRPTSGGLETQYF
TGTGCCAGCAGGCCGACTAGCGGGGGGTTGGAGACCCAGTACTTC
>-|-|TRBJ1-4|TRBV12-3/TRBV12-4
CASSLVREKLFF
TGTGCCAGCAGTTTAGTCCGTGAAAAACTGTTTTTT
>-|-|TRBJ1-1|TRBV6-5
CASKEDRPNTEAFF
TGTGCCAGCAAAGAAGACAGGCCGAACACTGAAGCTTTCTTT
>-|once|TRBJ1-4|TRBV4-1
CASSQDPRSNEKLFF
TGCGCCAGCAGCCAAGACCCCAGGTCTAATGAAAAACTGTTTTTT
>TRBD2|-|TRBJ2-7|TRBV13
CASSSPPSGGHEQYF
TGTGCCAGCAGCTCGCCGCCTAGCGGGGGCCACGAGCAGTACTTC
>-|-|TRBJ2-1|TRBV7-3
CASSLIRASSREQFF
TGTGCCAGCAGCTTAATTAGGGCTAGCAGCCGTGAGCAGTTCTTC
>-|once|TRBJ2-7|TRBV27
CASSLSVRERLREQYF
TGTGCCAGCAGTTTATCCGTACGGGAGAGGTTGAGGGAGCAGTACTTC
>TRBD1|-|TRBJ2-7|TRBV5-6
CASSPLGGGFEQYF
TGTGCCAGCAGCCCTCTAGGGGGCGGTTTCGAGCAGTACTTC
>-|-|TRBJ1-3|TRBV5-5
CASTQAGVTGNTIYF
TGTGCCAGCACGCAAGCAGGGGTAACTGGAAACACCATATATTTT
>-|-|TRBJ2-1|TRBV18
CASSRDTGHNEQFF
TGTGCCAGCTCAAGGGACACAGGCCACAATGAGCAGTTCTTC
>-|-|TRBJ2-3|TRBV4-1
CASSQDGGAYTDTQYF
TGCGCCAGCAGCCAAGATGGCGGAGCTTACACAGATACGCAGTATTTT
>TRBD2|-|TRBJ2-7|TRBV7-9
CASSLETSGGYEQYF
TGTGCCAGCAGCTTAGAGACTAGCGGGGGGTACGAGCAGTACTTC
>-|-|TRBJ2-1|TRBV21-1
CASSKTRGPTSGRLSSYNEQFF
TGTGCCAGCAGCAAAACAAGGGGGCCCACTAGCGGGAGGCTAAGCTCCTACAATGAGCAGTTCTTC
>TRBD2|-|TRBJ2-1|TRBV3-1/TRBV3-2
CASSHLRTSGSSNEQFF
TGTGCCAGCAGCCACTTACGGACTAGCGGGAGTTCCAATGAGCAGTTCTTC
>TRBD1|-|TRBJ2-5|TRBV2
CASSEAVATGTRGTQYF
TGTGCCAGCAGTGAAGCTGTTGCGACAGGGACCCGGGGGACCCAGTACTTC
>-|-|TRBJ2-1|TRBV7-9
CASSSSGGAGNEQFF
TGTGCCAGCAGCAGCTCGGGGGGCGCGGGGAATGAGCAGTTCTTC
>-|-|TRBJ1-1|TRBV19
CASTRGNPMNTEAFF
TGTGCCAGTACTCGGGGAAACCCGATGAACACTGAAGCTTTCTTT
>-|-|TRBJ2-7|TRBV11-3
CASSHQRGYEQYF
TGTGCCAGCAGCCACCAACGGGGTTACGAGCAGTACTTC
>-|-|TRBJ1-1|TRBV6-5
CASKDPGHVNTEAFF
TGTGCCAGCAAGGACCCGGGACACGTAAACACTGAAGCTTTCTTT
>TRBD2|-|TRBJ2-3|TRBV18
CASSSAGGQDTQYF
TGTGCCAGCTCTTCAGCGGGGGGTCAAGATACGCAGTATTTT
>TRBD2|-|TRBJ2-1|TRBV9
CASRPGLAGGGNEQFF
TGTGCCAGCAGACCTGGATTAGCGGGAGGGGGCAATGAGCAGTTCTTC